What follows describes a single T cell receptor (beta chain). The antigen remains undetermined. The sample is drawn from a study of blood T cells in healthy people across ages. Study overall: About one barcoded TCR beta cDNA was captured per two T cells. Notes on the study in general: Without sorted subsets, naive and antigen-experienced compartments could not be conclusively compared. There was no known CMV status for donors, so expanded clonotype changes were possibly confounded.

A second PCR, run for about 7 to 11 cycles, used a sample-barcoded 5' primer plus a J-beta primer mix. Each TCR beta cDNA got a 12-nucleotide random molecular identifier. MiXCR, run by TCRdb on the 5' RACE reads, gives a single entry per CDR3 protein. The table lists about 2 million distinct CDR3 sequences, 40% to 55% of them singletons, with approximately 2% in the top ten. From germline, CDR1 is SGHDN and CDR2 FVKESK. The CDR3 is made up of 18 amino acids. Trimming removed 0 bases from V and 5 bases from J, with 22 bases in between. The chain recombines TRBV14 with TRBJ1-2; possible D gene TRBD1, 6 bases. The sample was blood. The sequence derives from a woman in her forties in good health. DNA for the CDR3: TGTGCCAGCAGCCAAGAAATAATCGGGGGGCGTCTGACGTATGGCTACACCTTC. Its translation: CASSQEIIGGRLTYGYTF.